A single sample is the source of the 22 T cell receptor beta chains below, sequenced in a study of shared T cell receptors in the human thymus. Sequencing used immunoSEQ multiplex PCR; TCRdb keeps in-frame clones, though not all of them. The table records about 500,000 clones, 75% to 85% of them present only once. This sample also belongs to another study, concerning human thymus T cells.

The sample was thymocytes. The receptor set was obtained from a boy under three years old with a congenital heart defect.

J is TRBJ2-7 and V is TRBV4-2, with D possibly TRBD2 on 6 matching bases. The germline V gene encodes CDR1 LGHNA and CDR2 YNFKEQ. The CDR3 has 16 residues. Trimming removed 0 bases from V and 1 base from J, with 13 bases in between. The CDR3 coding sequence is TGTGCCAGCAGCCAAGACCCCGGGGCGGGGTCCTACGAGCAGTACTTC. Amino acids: CASSQDPGAGSYEQYF.

In nucleotides, the CDR3 is TGCGCCAGCAGCGATCGGGACATGAAATCTGGGGCCAACGTCCTGACTTTC. Its translation: CASSDRDMKSGANVLTF. The chain combines TRBV4-3 with TRBJ2-6, with D possibly TRBD1 on 6 matching bases. Trimming took 5 bases from V and 1 from J, leaving 15 bases between them. Germline V gives CDR1 LGHNA, CDR2 YSLEER. CDR3 size: 17 residues.

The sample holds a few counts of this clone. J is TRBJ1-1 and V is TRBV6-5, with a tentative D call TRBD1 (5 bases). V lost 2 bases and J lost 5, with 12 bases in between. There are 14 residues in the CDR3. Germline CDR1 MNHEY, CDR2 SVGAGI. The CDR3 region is CASSYQGAGTEAFF. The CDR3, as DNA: TGTGCCAGCAGTTACCAAGGGGCGGGGACTGAAGCTTTCTTT.

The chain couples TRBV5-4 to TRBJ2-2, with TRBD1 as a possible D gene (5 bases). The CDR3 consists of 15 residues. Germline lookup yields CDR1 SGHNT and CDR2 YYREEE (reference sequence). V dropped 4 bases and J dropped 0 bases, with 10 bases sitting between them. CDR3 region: CASSPKTANTGELFF. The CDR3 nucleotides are TGTGCCAGCAGCCCAAAGACAGCGAACACCGGGGAGCTGTTTTTT.

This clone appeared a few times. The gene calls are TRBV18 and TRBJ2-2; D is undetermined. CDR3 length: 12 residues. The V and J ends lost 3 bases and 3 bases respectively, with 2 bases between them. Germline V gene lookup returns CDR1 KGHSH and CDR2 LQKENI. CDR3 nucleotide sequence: TGTGCCAGCTCACCCTACACCGGGGAGCTGTTTTTT. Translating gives CASSPYTGELFF.

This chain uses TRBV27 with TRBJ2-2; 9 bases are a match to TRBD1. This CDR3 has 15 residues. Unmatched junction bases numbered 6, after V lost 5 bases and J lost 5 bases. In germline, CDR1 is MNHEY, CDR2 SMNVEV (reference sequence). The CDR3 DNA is TGTGCCAGCAGTCAGGACAGGGGATGGACCGGGGAGCTGTTTTTT. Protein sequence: CASSQDRGWTGELFF.

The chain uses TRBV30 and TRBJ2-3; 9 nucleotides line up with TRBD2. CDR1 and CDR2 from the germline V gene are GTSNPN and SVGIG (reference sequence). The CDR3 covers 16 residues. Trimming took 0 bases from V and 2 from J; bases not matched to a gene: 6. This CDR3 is CAWSVMAGGPTDTQYF. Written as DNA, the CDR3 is TGTGCCTGGAGTGTAATGGCGGGAGGGCCCACAGATACGCAGTATTTT.

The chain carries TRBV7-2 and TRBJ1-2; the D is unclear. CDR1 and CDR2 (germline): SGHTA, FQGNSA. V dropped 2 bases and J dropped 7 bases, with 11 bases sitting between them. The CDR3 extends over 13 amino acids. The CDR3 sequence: CASSLRSGSGYTF. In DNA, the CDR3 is TGTGCCAGCAGCTTACGGTCTGGGAGTGGCTACACCTTC.

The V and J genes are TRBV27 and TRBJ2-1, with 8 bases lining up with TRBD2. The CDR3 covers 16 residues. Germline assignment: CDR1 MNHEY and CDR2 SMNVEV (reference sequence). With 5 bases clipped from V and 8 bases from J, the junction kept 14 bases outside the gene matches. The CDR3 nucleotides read TGTGCCAGCAGTCCACGTAGCGGGGAGACAAGTCATGAGCAGTTCTTC. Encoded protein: CASSPRSGETSHEQFF.

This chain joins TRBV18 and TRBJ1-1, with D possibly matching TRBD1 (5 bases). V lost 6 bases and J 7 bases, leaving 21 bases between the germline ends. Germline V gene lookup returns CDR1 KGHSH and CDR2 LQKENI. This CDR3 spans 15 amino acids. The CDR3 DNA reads TGTGCCAGCTCGACGTTAGGGCCGGGGGGTAATGAAGCTTTCTTT. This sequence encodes CASSTLGPGGNEAFF.

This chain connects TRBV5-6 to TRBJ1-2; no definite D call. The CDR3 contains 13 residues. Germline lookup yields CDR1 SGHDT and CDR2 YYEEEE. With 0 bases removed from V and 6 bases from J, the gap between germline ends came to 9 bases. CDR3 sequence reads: CASSLASADGYTF. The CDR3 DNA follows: TGTGCCAGCAGCTTGGCCTCGGCGGATGGCTACACCTTC.

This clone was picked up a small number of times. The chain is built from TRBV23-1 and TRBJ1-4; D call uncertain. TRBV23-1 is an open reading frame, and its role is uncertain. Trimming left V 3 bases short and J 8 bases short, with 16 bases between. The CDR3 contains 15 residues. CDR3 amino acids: CASSQSRDAWEKLFF. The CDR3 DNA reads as TGCGCCAGCAGTCAGTCCCGGGATGCGTGGGAAAAACTGTTTTTT.

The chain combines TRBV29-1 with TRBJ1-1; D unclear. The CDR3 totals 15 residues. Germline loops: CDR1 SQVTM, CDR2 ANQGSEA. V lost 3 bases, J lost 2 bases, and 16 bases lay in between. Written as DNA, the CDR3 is TGCAGCGTTGAGGGAAAGACTAGATTAAACACTGAAGCTTTCTTT. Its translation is CSVEGKTRLNTEAFF.

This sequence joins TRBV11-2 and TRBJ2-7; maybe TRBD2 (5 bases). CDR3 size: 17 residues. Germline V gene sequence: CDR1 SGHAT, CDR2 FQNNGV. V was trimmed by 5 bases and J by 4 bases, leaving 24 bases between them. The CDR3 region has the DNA TGTGCCAGCAGCCTCACCGGAAGCCGGGAAAGGCCTTACGAGCAGTACTTC. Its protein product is CASSLTGSRERPYEQYF.

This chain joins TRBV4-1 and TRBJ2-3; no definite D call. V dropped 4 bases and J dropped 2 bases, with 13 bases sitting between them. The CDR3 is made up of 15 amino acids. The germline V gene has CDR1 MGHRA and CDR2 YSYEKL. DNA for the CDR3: TGCGCCAGCAGCCCCCTAAGGCGGATCACAGATACGCAGTATTTT. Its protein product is CASSPLRRITDTQYF.

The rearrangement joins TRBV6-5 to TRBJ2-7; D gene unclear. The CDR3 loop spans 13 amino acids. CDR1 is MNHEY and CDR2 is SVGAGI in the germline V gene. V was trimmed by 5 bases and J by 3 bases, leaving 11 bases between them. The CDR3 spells CASSDFPHYEQYF. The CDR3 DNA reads TGTGCCAGCAGTGACTTCCCCCACTACGAGCAGTACTTC.

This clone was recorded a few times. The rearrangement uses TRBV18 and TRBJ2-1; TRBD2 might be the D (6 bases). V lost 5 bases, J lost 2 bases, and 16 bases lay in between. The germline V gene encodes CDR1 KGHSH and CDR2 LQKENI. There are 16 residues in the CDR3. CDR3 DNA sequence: TGTGCCAGCTCAGTGTTAGCGGACCTCACCTACAATGAGCAGTTCTTC. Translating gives CASSVLADLTYNEQFF.

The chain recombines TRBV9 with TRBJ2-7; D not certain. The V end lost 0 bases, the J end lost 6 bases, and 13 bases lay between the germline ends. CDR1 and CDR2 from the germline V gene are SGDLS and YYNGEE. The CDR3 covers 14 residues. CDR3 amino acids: CASSVGISTIEQYF. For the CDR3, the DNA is TGTGCCAGCAGCGTAGGTATATCTACTATCGAGCAGTACTTC.

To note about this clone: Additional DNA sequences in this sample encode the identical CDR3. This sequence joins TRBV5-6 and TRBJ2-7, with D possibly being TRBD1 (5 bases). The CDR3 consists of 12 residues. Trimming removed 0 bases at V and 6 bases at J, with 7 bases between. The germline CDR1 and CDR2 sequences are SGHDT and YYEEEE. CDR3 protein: CASSLGGGEQYF. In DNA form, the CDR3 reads TGTGCCAGCAGCTTGGGGGGCGGCGAGCAGTACTTC.

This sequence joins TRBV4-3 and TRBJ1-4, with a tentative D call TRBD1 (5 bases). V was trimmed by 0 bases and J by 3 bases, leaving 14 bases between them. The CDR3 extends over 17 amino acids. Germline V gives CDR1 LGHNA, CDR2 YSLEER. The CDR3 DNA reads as TGCGCCAGCAGCCAAGATAGGGGCAGGCTGCCTAATGAAAAACTGTTTTTT. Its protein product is CASSQDRGRLPNEKLFF.

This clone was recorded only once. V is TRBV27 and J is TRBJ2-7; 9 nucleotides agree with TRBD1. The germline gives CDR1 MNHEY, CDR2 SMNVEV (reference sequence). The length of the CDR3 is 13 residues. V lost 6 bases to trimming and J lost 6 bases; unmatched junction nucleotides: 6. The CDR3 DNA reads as TGTGCCAGCAGACAACAGGGGGCCTTCGAGCAGTACTTC. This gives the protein CASRQQGAFEQYF.

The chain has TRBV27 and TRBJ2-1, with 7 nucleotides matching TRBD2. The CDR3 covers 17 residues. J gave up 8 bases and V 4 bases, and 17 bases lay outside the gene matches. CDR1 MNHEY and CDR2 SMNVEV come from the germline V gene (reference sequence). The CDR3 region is CASSSVLLPPREHEQFF. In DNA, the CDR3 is TGTGCCAGCAGTTCGGTTTTACTCCCCCCGCGGGAGCATGAGCAGTTCTTC.